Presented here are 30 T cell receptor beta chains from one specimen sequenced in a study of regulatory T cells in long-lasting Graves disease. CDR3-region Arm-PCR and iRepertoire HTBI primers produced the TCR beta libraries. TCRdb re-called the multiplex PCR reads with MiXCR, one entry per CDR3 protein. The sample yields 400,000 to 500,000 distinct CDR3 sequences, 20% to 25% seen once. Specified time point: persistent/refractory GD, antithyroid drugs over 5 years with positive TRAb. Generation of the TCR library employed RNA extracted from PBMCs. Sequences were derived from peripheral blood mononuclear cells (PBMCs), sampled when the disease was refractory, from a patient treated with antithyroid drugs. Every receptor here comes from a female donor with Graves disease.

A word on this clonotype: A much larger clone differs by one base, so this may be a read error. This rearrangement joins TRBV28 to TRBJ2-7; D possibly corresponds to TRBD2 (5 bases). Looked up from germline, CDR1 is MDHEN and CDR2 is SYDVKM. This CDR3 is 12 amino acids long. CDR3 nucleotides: TGTGCCAGCAGCAGAGAGGGATACGAGCGGTACTTC. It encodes CASSREGYERYF.

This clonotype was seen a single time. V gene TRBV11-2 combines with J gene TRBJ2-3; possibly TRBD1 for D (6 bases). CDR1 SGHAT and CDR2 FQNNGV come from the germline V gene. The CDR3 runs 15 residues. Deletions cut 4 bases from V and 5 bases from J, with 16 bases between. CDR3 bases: TGTGCCAGCAGCTCGCCTCAGGGGAAGATAGATACGCAGTATTTT. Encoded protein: CASSSPQGKIDTQYF.

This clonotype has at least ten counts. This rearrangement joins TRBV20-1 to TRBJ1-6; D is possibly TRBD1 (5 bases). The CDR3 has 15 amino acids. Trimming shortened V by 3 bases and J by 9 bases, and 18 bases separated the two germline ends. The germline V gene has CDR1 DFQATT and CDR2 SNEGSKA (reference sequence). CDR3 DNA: TGCAGTGCTAGTCAGCTAGCGGGGGACGGTTCACCCCTCCACTTT. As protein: CSASQLAGDGSPLHF.

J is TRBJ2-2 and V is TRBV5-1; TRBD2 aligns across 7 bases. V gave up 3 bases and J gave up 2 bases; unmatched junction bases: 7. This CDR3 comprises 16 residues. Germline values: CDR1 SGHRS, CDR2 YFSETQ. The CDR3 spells CASSSTTGGNTGELFF. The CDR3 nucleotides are TGCGCCAGCAGCTCCACCACGGGAGGTAACACCGGGGAGCTGTTTTTT.

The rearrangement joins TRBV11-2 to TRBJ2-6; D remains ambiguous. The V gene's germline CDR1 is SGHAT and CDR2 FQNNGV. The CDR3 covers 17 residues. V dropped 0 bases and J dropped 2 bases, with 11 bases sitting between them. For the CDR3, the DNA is TGTGCCAGCAGCTTAGATCTCCCGTCTCCTGGGGCCAACGTCCTGACTTTC. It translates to CASSLDLPSPGANVLTF.

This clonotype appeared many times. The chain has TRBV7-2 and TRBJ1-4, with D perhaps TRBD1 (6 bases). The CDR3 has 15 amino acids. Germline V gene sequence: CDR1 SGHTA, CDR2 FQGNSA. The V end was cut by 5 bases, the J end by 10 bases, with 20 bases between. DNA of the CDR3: TGTGCCAGCAGCGCCGGGACATCCGGGGCTCGAAAACTGTTTTTT. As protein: CASSAGTSGARKLFF.

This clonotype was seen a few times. CDR3 bases: TGTGCCAGCAGCTTAGCAGGTGTAGCGGGGTACACCGGGGAGCTGTTTTTT. It translates to CASSLAGVAGYTGELFF. The chain combines TRBV7-6 with TRBJ2-2, with 8 nucleotides matching TRBD2. V was clipped by 0 bases and J by 3 bases; unmatched bases: 6. Germline-derived CDR1 and CDR2 are SGHVS and FNYEAQ. CDR3 length: 17 amino acids.

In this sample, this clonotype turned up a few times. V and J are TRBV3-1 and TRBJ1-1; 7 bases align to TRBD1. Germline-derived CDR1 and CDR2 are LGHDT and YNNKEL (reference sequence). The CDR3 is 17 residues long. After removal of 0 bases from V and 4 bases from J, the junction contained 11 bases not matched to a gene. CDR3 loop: CASSQDSLAGGATEAFF. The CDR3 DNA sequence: TGTGCCAGCAGCCAAGATTCGTTGGCAGGGGGGGCCACTGAAGCTTTCTTT.

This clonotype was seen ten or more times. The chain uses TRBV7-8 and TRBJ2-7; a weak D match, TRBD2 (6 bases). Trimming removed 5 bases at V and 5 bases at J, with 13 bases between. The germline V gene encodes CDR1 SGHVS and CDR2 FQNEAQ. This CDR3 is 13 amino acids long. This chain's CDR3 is CASSLGLSNEQYF. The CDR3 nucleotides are TGTGCCAGCAGCCTGGGACTGAGTAACGAGCAGTACTTC.

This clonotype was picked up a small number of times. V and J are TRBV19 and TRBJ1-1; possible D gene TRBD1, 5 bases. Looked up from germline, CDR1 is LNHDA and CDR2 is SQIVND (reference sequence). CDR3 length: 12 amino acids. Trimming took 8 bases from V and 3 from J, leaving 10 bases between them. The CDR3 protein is CASYRTDTEAFF. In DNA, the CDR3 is TGTGCCAGTTACAGGACTGACACTGAAGCTTTCTTT. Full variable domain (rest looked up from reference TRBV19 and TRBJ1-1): DGGITQSPKYLFRKEGQNVTLSCEQNLNHDAMYWYRQDPGQGLRLIYYSQIVNDFQKGDIAEGYSVSREKKESFPLTVTSAQKNPTAFYLCASYRTDTEAFFGQGTRLTVV.

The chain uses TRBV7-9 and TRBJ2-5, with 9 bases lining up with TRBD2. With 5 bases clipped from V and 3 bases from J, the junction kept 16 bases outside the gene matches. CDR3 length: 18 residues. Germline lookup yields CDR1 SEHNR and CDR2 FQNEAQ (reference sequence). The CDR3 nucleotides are TGTGCCAGCAGCGGAATACCGGGACTAGCAGCAGCTGAAGAGACCCAGTACTTC. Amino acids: CASSGIPGLAAAEETQYF.

The CDR3 reads CAWSLAGHTDTQYF. CDR3 DNA: TGTGCCTGGAGTCTAGCGGGGCACACAGATACGCAGTATTTT. The genes are TRBV30 and TRBJ2-3, with 9 bases fitting TRBD2. The trim removed 2 bases at V and 2 bases at J, leaving 2 bases unmatched. CDR3 size: 14 residues. CDR1 is GTSNPN, CDR2 SVGIG, per germline (reference sequence).

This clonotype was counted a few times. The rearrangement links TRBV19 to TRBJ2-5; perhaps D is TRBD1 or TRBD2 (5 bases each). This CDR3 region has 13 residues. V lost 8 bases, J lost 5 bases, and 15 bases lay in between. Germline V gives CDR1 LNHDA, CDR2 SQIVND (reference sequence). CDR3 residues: CASGTGSGETQYF. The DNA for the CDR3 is TGTGCCAGTGGGACCGGGTCGGGGGAGACCCAGTACTTC.

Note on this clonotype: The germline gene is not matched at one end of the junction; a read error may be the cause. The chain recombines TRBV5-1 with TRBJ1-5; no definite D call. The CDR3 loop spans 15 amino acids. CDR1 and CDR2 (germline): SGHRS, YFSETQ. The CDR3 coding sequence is TGCGTCAGCAGCTTGGCGGGTGGCAGCAGTCAGCCCCAGCATTTT. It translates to CVSSLAGGSSQPQHF.

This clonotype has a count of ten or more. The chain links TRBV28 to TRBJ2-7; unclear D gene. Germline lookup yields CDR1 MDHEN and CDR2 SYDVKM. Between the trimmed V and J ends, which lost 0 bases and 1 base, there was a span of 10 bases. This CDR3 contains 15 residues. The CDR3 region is CASSLWSEESYEQYF. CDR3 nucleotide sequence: TGTGCCAGCAGTTTATGGTCGGAAGAATCCTACGAGCAGTACTTC.

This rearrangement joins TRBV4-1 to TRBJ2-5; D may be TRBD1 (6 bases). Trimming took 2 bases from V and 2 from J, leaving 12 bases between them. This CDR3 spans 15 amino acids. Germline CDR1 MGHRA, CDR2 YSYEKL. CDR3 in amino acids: CASSQTPGQQETQYF. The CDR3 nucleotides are TGCGCCAGCAGCCAAACACCGGGACAACAAGAGACCCAGTACTTC.

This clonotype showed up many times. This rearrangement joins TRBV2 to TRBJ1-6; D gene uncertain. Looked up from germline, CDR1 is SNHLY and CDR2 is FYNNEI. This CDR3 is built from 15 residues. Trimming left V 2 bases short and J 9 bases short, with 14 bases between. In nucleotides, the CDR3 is TGTGCCAGCAGTGAATCCGACCCGCGGGTTTCACCCCTCCACTTT. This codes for CASSESDPRVSPLHF.

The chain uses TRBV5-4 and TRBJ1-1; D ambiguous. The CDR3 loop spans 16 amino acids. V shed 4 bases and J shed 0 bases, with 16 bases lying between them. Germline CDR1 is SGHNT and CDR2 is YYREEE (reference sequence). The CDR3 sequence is CASSPHAGRLNTEAFF. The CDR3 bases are TGTGCCAGCAGCCCACATGCCGGACGGTTGAACACTGAAGCTTTCTTT.

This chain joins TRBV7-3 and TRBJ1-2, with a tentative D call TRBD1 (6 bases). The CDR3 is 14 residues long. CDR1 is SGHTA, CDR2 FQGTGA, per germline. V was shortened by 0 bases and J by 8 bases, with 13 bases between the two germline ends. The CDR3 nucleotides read TGTGCCAGCAGCTTAACGCGGGCAGGGGAGGGCTACACCTTC. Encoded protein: CASSLTRAGEGYTF.

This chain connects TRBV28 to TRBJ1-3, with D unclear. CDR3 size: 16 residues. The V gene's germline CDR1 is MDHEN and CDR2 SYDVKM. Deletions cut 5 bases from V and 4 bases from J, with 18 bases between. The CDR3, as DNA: TGTGCCAGCAGTCCGAAACCATGGAAAAGCGGAAACACCATATATTTT. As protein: CASSPKPWKSGNTIYF.

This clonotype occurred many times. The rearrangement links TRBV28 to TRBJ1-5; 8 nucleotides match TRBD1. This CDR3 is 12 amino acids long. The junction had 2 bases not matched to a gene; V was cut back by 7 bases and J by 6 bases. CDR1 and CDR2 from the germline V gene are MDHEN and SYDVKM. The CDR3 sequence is CASTGGTQPQHF. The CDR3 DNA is TGTGCCAGCACAGGGGGCACTCAGCCCCAGCATTTT. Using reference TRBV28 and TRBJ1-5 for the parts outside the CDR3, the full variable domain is DVKVTQSSRYLVKRTGEKVFLECVQDMDHENMFWYRQDPGLGLRLIYFSYDVKMKEKGDIPEGYSVSREKKERFSLILESASTNQTSMYLCASTGGTQPQHFGDGTRLSIL.

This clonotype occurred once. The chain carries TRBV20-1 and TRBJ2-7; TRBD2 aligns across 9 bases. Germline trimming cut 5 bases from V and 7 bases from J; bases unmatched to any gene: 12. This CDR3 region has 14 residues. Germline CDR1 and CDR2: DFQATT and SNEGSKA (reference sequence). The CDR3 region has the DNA TGCAGTGCTTTGATTAGCGGGGGAGCCGGGGAGCAGTACTTC. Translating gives CSALISGGAGEQYF.

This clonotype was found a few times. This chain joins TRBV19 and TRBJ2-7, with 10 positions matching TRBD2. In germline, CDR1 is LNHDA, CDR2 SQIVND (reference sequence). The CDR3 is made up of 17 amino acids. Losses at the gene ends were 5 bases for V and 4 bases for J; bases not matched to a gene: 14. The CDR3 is CASSPRIGLAGEYEQYF. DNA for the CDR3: TGTGCCAGTAGTCCCCGGATCGGGCTAGCGGGGGAGTACGAGCAGTACTTC.

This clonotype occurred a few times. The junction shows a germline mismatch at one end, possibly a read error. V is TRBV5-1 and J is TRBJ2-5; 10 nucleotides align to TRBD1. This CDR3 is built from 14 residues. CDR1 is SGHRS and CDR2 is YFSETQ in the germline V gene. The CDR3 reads CASSAGQGKETQYF. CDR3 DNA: TGTGCCAGCAGCGCGGGACAGGGGAAAGAGACCCAGTACTTC.

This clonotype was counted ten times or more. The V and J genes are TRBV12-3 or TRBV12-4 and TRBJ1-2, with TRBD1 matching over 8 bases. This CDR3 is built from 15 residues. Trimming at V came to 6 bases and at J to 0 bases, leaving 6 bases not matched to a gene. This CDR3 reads CASRPNRGTNYGYTF. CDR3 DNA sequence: TGTGCCAGCAGGCCAAACAGGGGGACTAACTATGGCTACACCTTC.

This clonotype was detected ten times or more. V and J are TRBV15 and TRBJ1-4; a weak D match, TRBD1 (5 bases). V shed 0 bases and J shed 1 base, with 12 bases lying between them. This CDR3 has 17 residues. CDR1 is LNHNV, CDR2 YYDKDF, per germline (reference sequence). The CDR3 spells CATSRERGYGTNEKLFF. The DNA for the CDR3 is TGTGCCACCAGCAGAGAAAGGGGTTACGGAACTAATGAAAAACTGTTTTTT.

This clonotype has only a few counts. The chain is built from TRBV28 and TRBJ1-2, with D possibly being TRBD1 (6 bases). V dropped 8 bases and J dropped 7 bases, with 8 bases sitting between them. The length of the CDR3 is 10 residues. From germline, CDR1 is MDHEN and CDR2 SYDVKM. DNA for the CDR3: TGTGCCAGCTACAGGGCTGGCTACACCTTC. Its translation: CASYRAGYTF.

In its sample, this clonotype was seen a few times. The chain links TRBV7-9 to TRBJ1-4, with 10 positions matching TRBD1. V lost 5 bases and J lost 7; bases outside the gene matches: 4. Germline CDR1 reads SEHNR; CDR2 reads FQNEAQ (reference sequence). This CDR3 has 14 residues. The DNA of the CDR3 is TGTGCCAGCAGCGCGGGACAGGGGAGTGAAAAACTGTTTTTT. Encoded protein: CASSAGQGSEKLFF.

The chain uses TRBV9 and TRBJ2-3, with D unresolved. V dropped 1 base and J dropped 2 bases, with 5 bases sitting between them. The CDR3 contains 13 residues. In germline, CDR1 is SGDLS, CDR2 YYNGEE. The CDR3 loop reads CASSVTPTDTQYF. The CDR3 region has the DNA TGTGCCAGCAGCGTAACCCCCACAGATACGCAGTATTTT. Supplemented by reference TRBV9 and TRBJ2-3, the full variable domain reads DSGVTQTPKHLITATGQRVTLRCSPRSGDLSVYWYQQSLDQGLQFLIQYYNGEERAKGNILERFSAQQFPDLHSELNLSSLELGDSALYFCASSVTPTDTQYFGPGTRLTVL.

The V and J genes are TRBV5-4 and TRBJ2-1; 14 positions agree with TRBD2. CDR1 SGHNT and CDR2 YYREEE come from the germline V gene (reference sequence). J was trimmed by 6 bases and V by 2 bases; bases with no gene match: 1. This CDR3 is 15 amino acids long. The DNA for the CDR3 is TGTGCCAGCAGCTTCGGGACTAGCGGGAGCAATGAGCAGTTCTTC. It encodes CASSFGTSGSNEQFF. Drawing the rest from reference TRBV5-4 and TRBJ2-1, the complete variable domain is ETGVTQSPTHLIKTRGQQVTLRCSSQSGHNTVSWYQQALGQGPQFIFQYYREEENGRGNFPPRFSGLQFPNYSSELNVNALELDDSALYLCASSFGTSGSNEQFFGPGTRLTVL.